This T cell receptor (beta chain) was captured by sequencing in a study of vaccination and CD4 T cells after COVID-19. Study-level background: Subjects got two shots of BNT162b2 or mRNA-1273 vaccine.

Germline V lookup: CDR1 DFQATT, CDR2 SNEGSKA (reference sequence). This CDR3 contains 13 residues. Trimming at V came to 6 bases and at J to 6 bases, leaving 7 bases not matched to a gene. Sequencing of DNA taken from cultured CD4+ T cells relied on the Oncomine TCR Beta short-read assay. TCRdb analysed the PCR reads with MiXCR anew, one entry per CDR3 protein. The data contain 20,000 to 25,000 distinct CDR3 sequences, around 46% of them singletons. Stated time point: late sampling 161 to 241 days after vaccination in three convalescent patients. Treatment: roughly 11-day PBMC culture with coronavirus spike peptide pools or control peptides (ViraFEST assay). In its sample, this clonotype was seen a few times. No antigen is known for it.

This TCR derives from a human donor who had recovered from COVID-19. This sequence joins TRBV20-1 and TRBJ2-1, with 8 bases aligning to TRBD1. Sample: CD4+ T cells from blood, cultured in vitro, taken about 7 months after SARS-CoV-2 vaccination. Here the CDR3 reads CSAPRQGTNEQFF. The CDR3 nucleotides read TGCAGTGCCCCCAGACAGGGGACCAATGAGCAGTTCTTC.